This T cell receptor beta chain comes out of a study of cytomegalovirus exposure and HLA in healthy donors. Germline loops: CDR1 SNHLY, CDR2 FYNNEI. This CDR3 contains 13 residues. V was clipped by 6 bases and J by 4 bases, with 12 bases between them. A multiplex PCR was run with 60 Vbeta primers and 13 Jbeta primers. TCRdb's copy holds only in-frame clones and misses some; the assay was immunoSEQ multiplex PCR. The repertoire holds hundreds of thousands of clones, with about 87% as singletons. The chain has TRBV2 and TRBJ1-1; D is unclear. This clonotype was obtained from a woman younger than 30 in good health and CMV-seronegative. Sequencing used PBMCs. The CDR3 loop is CASRTVEGTEAFF. CDR3 coding DNA: TGTGCCAGCAGAACAGTGGAGGGCACTGAAGCTTTCTTT.